What follows are 26 T cell receptor beta chains derived from one specimen sequenced in a study of Graves' ophthalmopathy and Graves' hyperthyroidism. Amplified TCR beta CDR3 regions were obtained using RNA transcripts as template. In the first round, RT-PCR was carried out with HTBI primers, and a multiplex PCR formed the second round. TCRdb re-derived calls from the multiplex PCR reads in MiXCR, one entry per CDR3 protein. The data contain around 1,000,000 distinct CDR3 sequences, about two fifths of them singletons. Material for sequencing was peripheral blood or thyroid tissue (not recorded which). The receptors were sampled from an adult man with Graves' hyperthyroidism.

The chain couples TRBV7-3 to TRBJ2-2; the D gene is possibly TRBD2 (5 bases). Germline V gene lookup returns CDR1 SGHTA and CDR2 FQGTGA. CDR3 size: 14 residues. The V gene lost 0 bases and the J gene lost 5 bases, with 7 bases spanning the gap. CDR3 region: CASSLTRETGELFF. The CDR3 bases are TGTGCCAGCAGCTTAACTAGGGAGACCGGGGAGCTGTTTTTT.

This clonotype was recorded many times. This rearrangement joins TRBV20-1 to TRBJ2-7; D is perhaps TRBD2 (6 bases). The ends were cut back, 1 base at V and 5 bases at J, with 12 bases in the middle. The CDR3 spans 13 residues. Germline-derived CDR1 and CDR2 are DFQATT and SNEGSKA (reference sequence). The CDR3 spells CSARGGEWHEQYF. The CDR3 coding sequence is TGCAGTGCTAGAGGGGGGGAGTGGCACGAGCAGTACTTC.

This clonotype came up many times. For the CDR3, the DNA is TGTGCTAGTGGCAGGGACAGCTACGAGCAGTACTTC. Its protein is CASGRDSYEQYF. The chain has TRBV12-3 or TRBV12-4 and TRBJ2-7; TRBD1 aligns across 7 bases. The CDR3 runs to 12 residues.

This clonotype was counted a few times. The chain carries TRBV25-1 and TRBJ2-5; no definite D call. From germline, CDR1 is MGHDK and CDR2 SYGVNS. Trimming removed 8 bases from V and 5 bases from J, with 21 bases in between. This CDR3 region has 15 residues. CDR3 amino acids: CASRMTIWVRETQYF. CDR3 coding DNA: TGTGCCAGCCGGATGACAATATGGGTTCGGGAGACCCAGTACTTC.

The chain employs TRBV7-2 and TRBJ2-3; 9 bases are a match to TRBD1. Germline CDR1 and CDR2: SGHTA and FQGNSA. The CDR3 contains 14 residues. V lost 5 bases to trimming and J lost 7 bases; unmatched junction nucleotides: 7. The CDR3, as DNA: TGTGCCAGCAGCCCCAGGGACAGGGCAAATACGCAGTATTTT. Amino acids: CASSPRDRANTQYF.

V gene TRBV20-1 combines with J gene TRBJ2-5, with a tentative D call TRBD1 (6 bases). CDR1 and CDR2 from the germline V gene are DFQATT and SNEGSKA (reference sequence). This CDR3 spans 20 amino acids. V was pared by 3 bases and J by 4 bases, with 33 bases between. CDR3: CSASLRTGNTGELFLETQYF. CDR3 bases: TGCAGTGCTAGTCTCCGCACAGGGAACACCGGGGAGCTGTTTTTAGAGACCCAGTACTTC.

This clonotype was seen many times. The V gene is TRBV9, the J gene TRBJ2-7; D might be TRBD2 (5 bases). The V and J ends lost 0 bases and 6 bases respectively, with 10 bases between them. CDR1 and CDR2 (germline): SGDLS, YYNGEE. The CDR3 runs to 13 residues. CDR3 DNA sequence: TGTGCCAGCAGCGTAGTCGGGAAAGGCGAGCAGTACTTC. This gives the protein CASSVVGKGEQYF.

V and J are TRBV6-6 and TRBJ1-4; no definite D call. Trimming removed 0 bases at V and 7 bases at J, with 15 bases between. The CDR3 has 16 amino acids. Germline loops: CDR1 MNHNY, CDR2 SVGAGI (reference sequence). The CDR3: CASSYSLTIIGEKLFF. The CDR3 region has the DNA TGTGCCAGCAGTTACTCGTTGACGATTATAGGTGAAAAACTGTTTTTT.

Many counts were recorded for this clonotype. The CDR3 protein is CASSFRTGYEQYF. The DNA for the CDR3 is TGTGCCAGCAGTTTCAGGACAGGCTACGAGCAGTACTTC. The chain carries TRBV12-3 or TRBV12-4 and TRBJ2-7; 7 bases fit TRBD1. The CDR3 has 13 residues. The J segment lost 3 bases and the V segment lost 3 bases, leaving 2 bases of the junction unmatched.

J is TRBJ1-2 and V is TRBV5-1; perhaps TRBD1 as D (6 bases). V was clipped by 7 bases and J by 7 bases, with 26 bases between them. CDR1 is SGHRS, CDR2 YFSETQ, per germline. CDR3 length equals 16 residues. CDR3 residues: CASRGQPYTGGLGYTF. CDR3 sequence (DNA): TGCGCCAGCCGTGGGCAGCCTTACACCGGGGGGCTTGGCTACACCTTC.

Many counts were recorded for this clonotype. CDR3 nucleotides: TGTGCCATCAGAGGGACAGGGGGGAACACCGGGGAGCTGTTTTTT. It codes for CAIRGTGGNTGELFF. This chain uses TRBV10-3 with TRBJ2-2; 11 bases are a match to TRBD1. V was pared by 6 bases and J by 1 base, with 1 base of the junction left unmatched. The V gene's germline CDR1 is ENHRY and CDR2 SYGVKD. This CDR3 has 15 residues.

The chain employs TRBV12-3 or TRBV12-4 and TRBJ1-5; D uncertain. V was clipped by 6 bases and J by 1 base, with 13 bases between them. CDR3 size: 15 residues. The CDR3 region is CASSHDPGSNQPQHF. The CDR3 DNA sequence: TGTGCCAGCAGCCACGATCCGGGGAGCAATCAGCCCCAGCATTTT.

This clonotype has only a few counts. The chain joins TRBV6-6 to TRBJ1-3; D may be TRBD1 (5 bases). CDR1 MNHNY and CDR2 SVGAGI come from the germline V gene (reference sequence). The V end was cut by 6 bases, the J end by 4 bases, with 13 bases between. This CDR3 comprises 14 residues. CDR3 DNA sequence: TGTGCCAGCAGGGAAGGGGCTTCGGGAAACACCATATATTTT. The encoded protein is CASREGASGNTIYF.

The chain links TRBV5-5 to TRBJ1-1; D gene ambiguous. Trimming took off 0 bases at V and 1 base at J, with 7 bases between the two ends. CDR1 SGHKS and CDR2 YYEKEE come from the germline V gene (reference sequence). CDR3 length equals 14 residues. CDR3 residues: CASSLEWANTEAFF. The CDR3 nucleotides are TGTGCCAGCAGCTTGGAATGGGCGAACACTGAAGCTTTCTTT.

The rearrangement joins TRBV12-3 or TRBV12-4 to TRBJ1-6; D is unclear. This CDR3 is 15 amino acids long. The V gene lost 3 bases and the J gene lost 9 bases, with 15 bases spanning the gap. In DNA, the CDR3 is TGTGCCAGCAGTTTGGAGGGCAGGCCGGCTTCACCCCTCCACTTT. This codes for CASSLEGRPASPLHF.

The J gene is TRBJ1-5, the V gene TRBV15; tentatively, D is TRBD1 (5 bases). CDR1 is LNHNV, CDR2 YYDKDF, per germline (reference sequence). The ends were cut back, 1 base at V and 5 bases at J, with 18 bases in the middle. The CDR3 is 17 residues long. CDR3 protein: CATSRVAGPGGHQPQHF. The CDR3 coding sequence is TGTGCCACCAGCAGAGTGGCAGGGCCGGGGGGACATCAGCCCCAGCATTTT.

This clonotype was seen repeatedly, ten times or more. The rearrangement uses TRBV10-3 and TRBJ2-5; 15 bases align to TRBD2. Looked up from germline, CDR1 is ENHRY and CDR2 is SYGVKD. The J segment lost 4 bases and the V segment lost 6 bases, leaving 9 bases of the junction unmatched. The CDR3 runs to 17 residues. CDR3 residues: CAISSGLAGGKVETQYF. In DNA form, the CDR3 reads TGTGCCATCAGCTCGGGACTAGCGGGGGGTAAGGTAGAGACCCAGTACTTC.

The chain employs TRBV10-3 and TRBJ2-5, with unresolved D. This CDR3 has 13 residues. Germline CDR1 ENHRY, CDR2 SYGVKD. V lost 10 bases and J 5 bases, leaving 17 bases between the germline ends. CDR3 DNA: TGTGCCAACACCCGGAAGGCGGCGGAGACCCAGTACTTC. Its protein product is CANTRKAAETQYF.

The sample holds many counts of this clonotype. V is TRBV2 and J is TRBJ1-5, with D maybe TRBD1 (5 bases). Per the germline V gene, CDR1 is SNHLY and CDR2 is FYNNEI. CDR3 length: 15 residues. Between the trimmed V and J ends, which lost 8 bases and 4 bases, there was a span of 18 bases. The CDR3 bases are TGTGCCAGCTGTAGGGCCAGGGAAGTTAATCAGCCCCAGCATTTT. Protein product: CASCRAREVNQPQHF.

The J gene is TRBJ2-3, the V gene TRBV7-9; TRBD2 agrees at 7 bases. The V segment lost 3 bases and the J segment 0 bases; nucleotides outside the gene matches: 0. CDR3 length equals 14 residues. The germline gives CDR1 SEHNR, CDR2 FQNEAQ (reference sequence). CDR3 loop: CASSFSGSTDTQYF. The CDR3 region has the DNA TGTGCCAGCAGCTTTAGCGGGAGCACAGATACGCAGTATTTT.

The V and J genes are TRBV5-1 and TRBJ2-5; 12 positions match TRBD2. The J segment lost 5 bases and the V segment lost 3 bases, leaving 8 bases of the junction unmatched. The CDR3 loop spans 16 amino acids. Germline V gene sequence: CDR1 SGHRS, CDR2 YFSETQ. In DNA, the CDR3 is TGCGCCAGCAGCTGGACTAGCGGGGAAGGGGAGGAGACCCAGTACTTC. It yields the protein CASSWTSGEGEETQYF.

At least ten counts were recorded for this clonotype. DNA of the CDR3: TGTGCCAGCAGTTTGGGTAGGGAGACCCAGTACTTC. It specifies CASSLGRETQYF. The chain recombines TRBV7-2 with TRBJ2-5; D gene unclear. The V gene lost 6 bases and the J gene lost 5 bases, with 10 bases spanning the gap. Germline V gene data show CDR1 as SGHTA and CDR2 as FQGNSA. CDR3 length equals 12 residues.

This chain uses TRBV10-3 with TRBJ1-2, with a possible D match to TRBD1 (5 bases). CDR1 ENHRY and CDR2 SYGVKD come from the germline V gene. V dropped 5 bases and J dropped 4 bases, with 11 bases sitting between them. This CDR3 is built from 13 residues. This chain's CDR3 is CAISPGRGYGYTF. CDR3 nucleotide sequence: TGTGCCATCAGTCCGGGACGAGGCTATGGCTACACCTTC.

This clonotype was seen many times. The CDR3 bases are TGTGCCAGCCCGGGAGAGGATGAAAAACTGTTTTTT. This translates into CASPGEDEKLFF. The chain recombines TRBV10-3 with TRBJ1-4; D gene uncertain. V lost 10 bases to trimming and J lost 6 bases, with 12 bases between them. The CDR3 covers 12 residues. In germline, CDR1 is ENHRY, CDR2 SYGVKD.

The table lists this clonotype with a few counts. The chain joins TRBV6-5 to TRBJ1-2; D is unresolved. Trimming took off 5 bases at V and 8 bases at J, with 18 bases between the two ends. The CDR3 spans 14 residues. Germline V gene data show CDR1 as MNHEY and CDR2 as SVGAGI. This chain's CDR3 is CASSDVAGDYGYTF. CDR3 nucleotide sequence: TGTGCCAGCAGTGACGTGGCAGGAGATTACGGCTACACCTTC.

This clonotype was seen only a few times. This sequence may be a read error, since a much larger clone differs from it by one base. The chain joins TRBV10-3 to TRBJ1-6; D unresolved. CDR1 and CDR2 (germline): ENHRY, SYGVKD. Trimming stripped 3 bases from V and 13 bases from J, with 7 bases between. CDR3 size: 11 residues. As DNA, the CDR3 is TGTGCCATCAGTGACCAGGAGCCCCTCCACTTT. This codes for CAISDQEPLHF.